The source of this T cell receptor beta chain is a study of T cell repertoires in cytomegalovirus infection. From the reads, TCRdb called clonotypes with MiXCR, one entry per CDR3 protein. The table shows about 830,000 distinct CDR3 sequences, with approximately 32% occurring only once. Study-wide findings and caveats: HLA-C-restricted CMV-specific TCR beta clonotypes were dominant in the ex vivo response.

This clonotype was observed a few times. Its specificity is unknown. The receptor was derived from a human donor in good health (CMV status not recorded). Some clones in this sample may be carry-over from other donors' samples. The sample in question was cultured CD8+ T cells from PBMCs, obtained from culture after CMV antigen stimulation.

CDR3 in DNA: TGTGCCACCAGTGATTTGCCCAGCATGGACACCGGGGAGCTGTTTTTT. Protein product: CATSDLPSMDTGELFF. The chain has TRBV24-1 and TRBJ2-2; D is undetermined. V was shortened by 0 bases and J by 3 bases, with 10 bases between the two germline ends. Germline CDR1 is KGHDR and CDR2 is SFDVKD. The CDR3 runs 16 residues.